Presented here are 19 T cell receptor beta chains from one specimen sequenced in a study of T cell repertoires in cytomegalovirus infection. Each CDR3 protein gets one entry after TCRdb re-called the reads with MiXCR. This table holds around 340,000 distinct CDR3 sequences, roughly 29% found once. Their specific antigens are unknown. Source: cultured PBMCs, taken from culture after CMV antigen stimulation. The origin of the receptors is a human donor in good health (CMV status not recorded). Some clones in this sample may be carry-over from other donors' samples.

This chain links TRBV19 with TRBJ1-4, with 10 positions matching TRBD1. The CDR3 contains 15 residues. With V trimmed by 6 bases and J by 12 bases, 13 bases remained unmatched. Germline CDR1 and CDR2: LNHDA and SQIVND (reference sequence). CDR3 sequence reads: CASRGQGLRTTELFF. The CDR3 region has the DNA TGTGCCAGTAGGGGACAGGGGCTCCGAACTACGGAACTGTTTTTT.

Only a few counts were recorded for this clonotype. The chain carries TRBV12-3 or TRBV12-4 and TRBJ1-2, with 9 bases matching TRBD1. J lost 4 bases, V lost 7 bases, and 4 bases had no gene match. The CDR3 loop spans 13 amino acids. CDR3 protein: CASTPDRGYGYTF. The CDR3 DNA is TGTGCCAGCACTCCGGACAGGGGCTATGGCTACACCTTC.

The V and J genes are TRBV12-3 or TRBV12-4 and TRBJ2-1; 14 bases are a match to TRBD2. The junction had 8 bases not matched to a gene; V was cut back by 6 bases and J by 4 bases. This CDR3 is 17 amino acids long. The CDR3 DNA reads as TGTGCCAGCAGCCCCGGGACTAGCGGGAGAAAGTACAATGAGCAGTTCTTC. This encodes CASSPGTSGRKYNEQFF.

This clonotype appeared a few times. The rearrangement joins TRBV6-6 to TRBJ2-1; weak D call: TRBD1 (7 bases). Trimming took 8 bases from V and 9 from J, leaving 14 bases between them. Germline values: CDR1 MNHNY, CDR2 SVGAGI (reference sequence). There are 12 residues in the CDR3. The chain's CDR3 is CASHQGGFEQFF. CDR3 bases: TGTGCCAGCCACCAGGGGGGATTTGAGCAGTTCTTC.

This clonotype was seen ten or more times. This rearrangement joins TRBV7-2 to TRBJ1-1; possible D gene TRBD1, 6 bases. The CDR3 has 15 residues. V dropped 4 bases and J dropped 5 bases, with 17 bases sitting between them. From germline, CDR1 is SGHTA and CDR2 FQGNSA. The CDR3, as DNA: TGTGCCAGCAGCTCAAGAGTCAGGGGTCGGACTGAAGCTTTCTTT. This sequence encodes CASSSRVRGRTEAFF. The entire variable domain, with the rest obtained from reference TRBV7-2 and TRBJ1-1, is as follows: GAGVSQSPSNKVTEKGKDVELRCDPISGHTALYWYRQSLGQGLEFLIYFQGNSAPDKSGLPSDRFSAERTGGSVSTLTIQRTQQEDSAVYLCASSSRVRGRTEAFFGQGTRLTVV.

This clonotype was counted between two and nine times. The rearrangement uses TRBV28 and TRBJ2-2, with D hard to call. The V end lost 9 bases, the J end lost 4 bases, and 9 bases lay between the germline ends. CDR3 length: 12 residues. The germline gives CDR1 MDHEN, CDR2 SYDVKM. This CDR3 reads CASEKSTGELFF. CDR3 sequence (DNA): TGTGCCAGTGAGAAGAGCACCGGGGAGCTGTTTTTT.

This clonotype turned up a few times. The CDR3 reads CASSLAQGQNQPQHF. CDR3 DNA sequence: TGTGCCAGCAGCTTAGCGCAAGGGCAGAATCAGCCCCAGCATTTT. The rearrangement joins TRBV7-9 to TRBJ1-5; D remains ambiguous. Germline assignment: CDR1 SEHNR and CDR2 FQNEAQ (reference sequence). V gave up 0 bases and J gave up 4 bases, with 10 bases separating them. The CDR3 extends over 15 amino acids.

This clonotype was observed a handful of times. The chain joins TRBV29-1 to TRBJ2-1; D possibly corresponds to TRBD1 (7 bases). V dropped 4 bases and J dropped 1 base, with 11 bases sitting between them. This CDR3 contains 14 residues. Germline CDR1 and CDR2: SQVTM and ANQGSEA. The CDR3 DNA reads TGCAGCGTTGGCGCAGGGGGGTCCTACAATGAGCAGTTCTTC. Protein sequence: CSVGAGGSYNEQFF.

This chain links TRBV7-9 with TRBJ1-1; possibly TRBD1 for D (5 bases). Germline assignment: CDR1 SEHNR and CDR2 FQNEAQ (reference sequence). The V and J ends lost 1 base and 3 bases respectively, with 9 bases between them. There are 14 residues in the CDR3. CDR3 nucleotide sequence: TGTGCCAGCAGCTTAGAGTCAGGGTACACTGAAGCTTTCTTT. It is translated as CASSLESGYTEAFF.

The chain is built from TRBV27 and TRBJ1-1; D perhaps matches TRBD1 (5 bases). Germline V lookup: CDR1 MNHEY, CDR2 SMNVEV (reference sequence). Trimming removed 1 base at V and 5 bases at J, with 14 bases between. The CDR3 totals 15 residues. CDR3 region: CASSLLQGGETEAFF. Written as DNA, the CDR3 is TGTGCCAGCAGTTTATTGCAGGGCGGGGAGACTGAAGCTTTCTTT.

In its sample, this clonotype was seen a few times. The CDR3 sequence is CASSKGAESSYEQYF. The CDR3 nucleotides are TGTGCCAGCAGCAAGGGGGCAGAAAGCTCCTACGAGCAGTACTTC. The chain joins TRBV7-2 to TRBJ2-7; 7 bases line up with TRBD1. Trimming took 5 bases from V and 0 from J; bases not matched to a gene: 7. Germline CDR1 SGHTA, CDR2 FQGNSA. The CDR3 extends over 15 amino acids.

This clonotype was picked up a small number of times. This rearrangement joins TRBV29-1 to TRBJ2-7, with 14 bases aligning to TRBD2. Trimming at V came to 1 base and at J to 5 bases, leaving 7 bases not matched to a gene. The CDR3 covers 16 residues. Looked up from germline, CDR1 is SQVTM and CDR2 is ANQGSEA. The CDR3 loop reads CSVEVGLAGDIDEQYF. CDR3 in DNA: TGCAGCGTTGAAGTGGGACTAGCGGGAGATATCGACGAGCAGTACTTC.

This sequence joins TRBV12-5 and TRBJ1-1, with no clear D. Germline V CDR1 and CDR2: LGHNT, FRNRAP. CDR3 length: 14 amino acids. The V gene lost 2 bases and the J gene lost 2 bases, with 9 bases spanning the gap. CDR3 region: CASGLLAGNTEAFF. The CDR3 DNA reads as TGTGCTAGTGGTTTGCTAGCAGGAAACACTGAAGCTTTCTTT.

The rearrangement uses TRBV7-8 and TRBJ1-2; a possible D gene is TRBD1 (5 bases). V lost 6 bases and J lost 7, with 15 bases in between. The CDR3 spans 13 residues. From germline, CDR1 is SGHVS and CDR2 FQNEAQ. The CDR3: CASSLQPGAGYTF. The CDR3, as DNA: TGTGCCAGCAGTCTCCAACCCGGGGCTGGCTACACCTTC.

This clonotype appeared a few times. The chain carries TRBV5-1 and TRBJ2-3; no clear D. CDR1 and CDR2 (germline): SGHRS, YFSETQ. The V gene lost 0 bases and the J gene lost 1 base, with 6 bases spanning the gap. The CDR3 length is 14 residues. CDR3: CASSLAQGTDTQYF. DNA of the CDR3: TGCGCCAGCAGCTTGGCTCAGGGCACAGATACGCAGTATTTT.

The chain has TRBV7-2 and TRBJ2-7; D could derive from TRBD1 or TRBD2 (5 bases each). This CDR3 contains 14 residues. The germline CDR1 and CDR2 sequences are SGHTA and FQGNSA. V lost 6 bases to trimming and J lost 3 bases, with 15 bases between them. CDR3 coding DNA: TGTGCCAGCAGGCTTTCGGGACGGAGCTACGAGCAGTACTTC. Residues: CASRLSGRSYEQYF. Based on the CDR3 plus reference TRBV7-2 and TRBJ2-7, the full variable domain is GAGVSQSPSNKVTEKGKDVELRCDPISGHTALYWYRQSLGQGLEFLIYFQGNSAPDKSGLPSDRFSAERTGGSVSTLTIQRTQQEDSAVYLCASRLSGRSYEQYFGPGTRLTVT.

This clonotype came up once. The chain couples TRBV7-4 to TRBJ2-7, with D uncertain. Germline CDR1 and CDR2: SGHVT and SQSDAQ. V was trimmed by 5 bases and J by 1 base, leaving 9 bases between them. The CDR3 contains 13 residues. The CDR3 bases are TGTGCCAGCAGCGGTCGGGCGTCCTACGAGCAGTACTTC. Amino acids: CASSGRASYEQYF. The whole variable domain, filled in from reference TRBV7-4 and TRBJ2-7, reads GAGVSQSPRYKVAKRGRDVALRCDSISGHVTLYWYRQTLGQGSEVLTYSQSDAQRDKSGRPSGRFSAERPERSVSTLKIQRTEQGDSAVYLCASSGRASYEQYFGPGTRLTVT.

This clonotype was recorded at least ten times. The chain recombines TRBV7-8 with TRBJ2-1, with TRBD2 identical over 9 bases. Germline V gene sequence: CDR1 SGHVS, CDR2 FQNEAQ. The J segment lost 10 bases and the V segment lost 6 bases, leaving 4 bases of the junction unmatched. This CDR3 is 12 amino acids long. CDR3 sequence (DNA): TGTGCCAGCAGGTTTAGCGGGAGCGAGCAGTTCTTC. It yields the protein CASRFSGSEQFF. The complete variable domain, with remaining parts taken from reference TRBV7-8 and TRBJ2-1, reads GAGVSQSPRYKVAKRGQDVALRCDPISGHVSLFWYQQALGQGPEFLTYFQNEAQLDKSGLPSDRFFAERPEGSVSTLKIQRTQQEDSAVYLCASRFSGSEQFFGPGTRLTVL.

This clonotype was detected a few times. The chain recombines TRBV5-4 with TRBJ2-1; TRBD2 aligns across 7 bases. The CDR3 spans 16 residues. After removal of 0 bases from V and 4 bases from J, the junction contained 7 bases not matched to a gene. The germline V gene encodes CDR1 SGHNT and CDR2 YYREEE (reference sequence). The CDR3 DNA is TGTGCCAGCAGCTTGGCCCGGGGGGTGGGGTACAATGAGCAGTTCTTC. The encoded protein is CASSLARGVGYNEQFF. The full variable domain, rest sourced from reference TRBV5-4 and TRBJ2-1, is ETGVTQSPTHLIKTRGQQVTLRCSSQSGHNTVSWYQQALGQGPQFIFQYYREEENGRGNFPPRFSGLQFPNYSSELNVNALELDDSALYLCASSLARGVGYNEQFFGPGTRLTVL.